This T cell receptor beta chain comes out of a study of tumor-infiltrating lymphocytes in primary liver carcinoma. From around 0.5 ug of total RNA, TCR beta-specific cDNA was reverse-transcribed using a constant-region primer. For TCR beta, libraries were produced by three nested multiplex PCR rounds using slightly modified ARM-PCR. A C-beta reverse primer was combined with TRBV1-TRBV30 forward primers in the first two PCR rounds, and each round had roughly 9 cycles. Each CDR3 protein is one row after TCRdb ran MiXCR on the multiplex PCR reads. The data hold about 210,000 distinct CDR3 sequences, with less than 70% observed a single time. V lost 10 bases and J lost 13, with 23 bases in between. CDR1 and CDR2 (germline): MNHEY, SVGEGT. This CDR3 has 13 residues. In addition to blood RNA drawn from unsorted whole blood, germline DNA was extracted.

The TCR sequence derives from a woman aged 55-69 years with primary liver carcinoma and hepatitis B virus infection. Sequenced: peripheral blood. This sequence joins TRBV6-2 or TRBV6-3 and TRBJ2-1; D is unclear. The CDR3 DNA reads TGTGCCATCAGGCTAACGGGTTTCGGACCACAGTTCTTC. It specifies CAIRLTGFGPQFF.